The clone carrying this T cell receptor (beta chain) was detected a few times. Participant ages covered roughly 18 to 89 years across 24 US areas. The data were taken from a study of blood T cell repertoires in COVID-19. Study as a whole: Collection of acute and convalescent COVID-19 samples took place in the United States, Italy and Spain. From T cells, B-cell-depleted T cells, or PBMCs came the material, which was cDNA or gDNA.

This CDR3 comprises 14 residues. V lost 4 bases to trimming and J lost 6 bases, with 15 bases between them. Per germline, CDR1 ENHRY and CDR2 SYGVKD. Some clones are missing from TCRdb's copy, which holds only in-frame ones; the method was immunoSEQ multiplex PCR. This table holds hundreds of thousands of clones, nearly 90% found once. The rearrangement uses TRBV10-3 and TRBJ1-1; a weak D match, TRBD1 (6 bases). The sequencing input was PBMCs or T cells enriched from blood (not recorded which). The TCR comes from a woman between 45 and 60 years old who had been exposed to COVID-19. The CDR3 here is CAISVHGTPPEAFF. The CDR3 DNA reads as TGTGCCATCAGTGTGCACGGGACACCACCTGAAGCTTTCTTT.